The clone carrying this T cell receptor beta chain was seen once. Other DNA sequences in the same sample also yield this CDR3. Per the germline V gene, CDR1 is SGHTA and CDR2 is FQGNSA. V was clipped by 1 base and J by 0 bases, with 6 bases between them. The CDR3 has 14 amino acids. Generated by immunoSEQ multiplex PCR, the TCRdb table keeps only in-frame clones and is missing some. Found here are 350,000 to 450,000 clones, around 89% of them singletons; the top ten hold around 1.2%. The data were taken from a study of blood T cell repertoires in COVID-19. The receptor was isolated from a man in his forties or fifties with acute or convalescent COVID-19. The sequenced sample was peripheral blood. The chain links TRBV7-2 to TRBJ1-1, with D hard to call. This CDR3 reads CASSLDTVNTEAFF. The CDR3 nucleotides read TGTGCCAGCAGCTTAGACACAGTGAACACTGAAGCTTTCTTT. The entire variable domain, with the rest obtained from reference TRBV7-2 and TRBJ1-1, is as follows: GAGVSQSPSNKVTEKGKDVELRCDPISGHTALYWYRQSLGQGLEFLIYFQGNSAPDKSGLPSDRFSAERTGGSVSTLTIQRTQQEDSAVYLCASSLDTVNTEAFFGQGTRLTVV.